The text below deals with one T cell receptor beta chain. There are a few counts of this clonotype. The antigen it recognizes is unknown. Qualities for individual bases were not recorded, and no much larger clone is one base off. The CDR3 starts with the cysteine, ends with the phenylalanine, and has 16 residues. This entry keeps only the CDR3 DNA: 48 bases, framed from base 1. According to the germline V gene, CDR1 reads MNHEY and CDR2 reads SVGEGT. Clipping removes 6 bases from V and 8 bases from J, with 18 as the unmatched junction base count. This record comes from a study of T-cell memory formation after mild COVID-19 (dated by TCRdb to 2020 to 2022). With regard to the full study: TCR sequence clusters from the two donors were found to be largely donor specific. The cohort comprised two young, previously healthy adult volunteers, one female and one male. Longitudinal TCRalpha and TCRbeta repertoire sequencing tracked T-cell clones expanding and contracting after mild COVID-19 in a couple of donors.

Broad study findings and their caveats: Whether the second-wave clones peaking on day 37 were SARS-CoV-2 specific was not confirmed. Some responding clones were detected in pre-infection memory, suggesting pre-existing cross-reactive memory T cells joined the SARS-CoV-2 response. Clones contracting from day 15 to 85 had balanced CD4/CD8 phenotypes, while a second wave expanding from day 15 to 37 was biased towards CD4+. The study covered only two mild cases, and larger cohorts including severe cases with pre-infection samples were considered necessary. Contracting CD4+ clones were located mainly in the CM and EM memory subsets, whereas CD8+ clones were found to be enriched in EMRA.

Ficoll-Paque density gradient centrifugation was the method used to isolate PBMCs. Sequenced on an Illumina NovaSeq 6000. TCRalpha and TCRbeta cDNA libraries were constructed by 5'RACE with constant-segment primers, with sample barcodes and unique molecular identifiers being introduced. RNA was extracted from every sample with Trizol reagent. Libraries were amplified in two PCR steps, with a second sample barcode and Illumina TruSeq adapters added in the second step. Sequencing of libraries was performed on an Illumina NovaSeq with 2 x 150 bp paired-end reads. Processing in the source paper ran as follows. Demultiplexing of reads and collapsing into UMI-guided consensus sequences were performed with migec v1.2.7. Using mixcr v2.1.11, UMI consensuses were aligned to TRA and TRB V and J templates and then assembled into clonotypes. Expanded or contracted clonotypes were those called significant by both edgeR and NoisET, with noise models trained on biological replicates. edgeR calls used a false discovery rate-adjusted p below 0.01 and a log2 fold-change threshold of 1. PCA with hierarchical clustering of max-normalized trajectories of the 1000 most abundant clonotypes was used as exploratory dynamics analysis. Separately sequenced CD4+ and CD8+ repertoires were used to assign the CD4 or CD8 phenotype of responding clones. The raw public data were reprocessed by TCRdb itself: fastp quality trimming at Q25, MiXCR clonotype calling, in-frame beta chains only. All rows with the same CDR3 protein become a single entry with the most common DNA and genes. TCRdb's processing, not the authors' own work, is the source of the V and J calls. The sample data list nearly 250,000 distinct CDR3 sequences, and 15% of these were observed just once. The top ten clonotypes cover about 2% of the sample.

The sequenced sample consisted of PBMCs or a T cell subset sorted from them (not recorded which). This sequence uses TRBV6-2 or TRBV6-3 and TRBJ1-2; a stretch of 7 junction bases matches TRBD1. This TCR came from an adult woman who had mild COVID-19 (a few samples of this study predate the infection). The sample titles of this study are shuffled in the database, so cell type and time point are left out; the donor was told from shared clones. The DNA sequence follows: TGTGCCAGCAGAGACGGACAGGCGTACTCCTTTACCGGCTACACCTTC. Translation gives CASRDGQAYSFTGYTF.